Following are 26 T cell receptor beta chains from one sample sequenced in a study of CD8 T cells in ankylosing spondylitis. Study-wide findings and caveats: In ankylosing spondylitis blood, a motif of eight highly homologous TCR beta variants appeared characteristic.

Their target antigens are unknown. TCRdb re-called the 5' RACE reads through MiXCR, storing one row per CDR3 protein. The sample yields hundreds of thousands of distinct CDR3 sequences, around 11% seen once. Sequences were obtained from blood, either unsorted or a sorted T cell fraction (not recorded which). These receptors were obtained from a male donor with ankylosing spondylitis.

This chain uses TRBV21-1 with TRBJ2-1; TRBD2 is the table's D call and was not checked against the DNA. TRBV21-1 is a listed pseudogene. The CDR3 covers 15 residues. The DNA for the CDR3 is TGTGCCAGCAGCAAAGGACCGGGAGGGAAGTATGAGCAGTTCTTC. Its translation: CASSKGPGGKYEQFF.

This clonotype was seen many times. The CDR3 loop is CASSLRTIGNSPLHF. The CDR3, as DNA: TGTGCCAGCAGCTTAAGGACAATCGGCAATTCACCCCTCCACTTT. This chain joins TRBV7-9 and TRBJ1-6; possibly TRBD1 for D (5 bases). The CDR3 extends over 15 amino acids. With 2 bases removed from V and 7 bases from J, the gap between germline ends came to 12 bases. Germline loops: CDR1 SEHNR, CDR2 FQNEAQ (reference sequence).

In this sample, this clonotype turned up many times. The rearrangement links TRBV7-2 to TRBJ2-7; 7 bases fit TRBD1. Germline CDR1 and CDR2: SGHTA and FQGNSA. After removal of 2 bases from V and 8 bases from J, the junction contained 12 bases not matched to a gene. This CDR3 is built from 15 residues. The CDR3 region is CASSLSEDRLAKQYF. CDR3 DNA sequence: TGTGCCAGCAGCTTATCGGAGGACAGGTTGGCTAAGCAGTACTTC.

At least ten counts were recorded for this clonotype. V and J are TRBV29-1 and TRBJ1-1; TRBD1 matches at 8 bases. Trimming cost V 5 bases and J 3 bases; bases outside gene matches: 11. The CDR3 runs to 15 residues. CDR1 SQVTM and CDR2 ANQGSEA come from the germline V gene. CDR3 residues: CSVRVRGPEDTEAFF. The CDR3 coding sequence is TGCAGCGTTCGCGTCAGGGGGCCAGAGGACACTGAAGCTTTCTTT. The variable domain in full, completed from reference TRBV29-1 and TRBJ1-1, reads SAVISQKPSRDICQRGTSLTIQCQVDSQVTMMFWYRQQPGQSLTLIATANQGSEATYESGFVIDKFPISRPNLTFSTLTVSNMSPEDSSIYLCSVRVRGPEDTEAFFGQGTRLTVV.

The chain is built from TRBV6-2 or TRBV6-3 and TRBJ2-3; D possibly corresponds to TRBD2 (5 bases). CDR3 length: 14 residues. The ends were cut back, 11 bases at V and 2 bases at J, with 17 bases in the middle. CDR1 is MNHEY, CDR2 SVGEGT, per germline. The CDR3 loop reads CASREVAYTDTQYF. CDR3 nucleotide sequence: TGTGCCTCTAGAGAGGTAGCGTACACAGATACGCAGTATTTT.

This clonotype was seen a few times. This chain uses TRBV6-6 with TRBJ1-1; the D gene is possibly TRBD1 (5 bases). CDR3 length equals 13 residues. V was cut by 3 bases and J by 4 bases, with 9 bases left in between. Germline CDR1 reads MNHNY; CDR2 reads SVGAGI (reference sequence). CDR3 amino acids: CASSYPGSTEAFF. As DNA, the CDR3 is TGTGCCAGCAGTTATCCAGGGTCCACTGAAGCTTTCTTT.

This clonotype was seen many times. The chain carries TRBV20-1 and TRBJ1-5; no clear D gene. The length of the CDR3 is 12 residues. The ends were cut back, 3 bases at V and 5 bases at J, with 8 bases in the middle. Germline V CDR1 and CDR2: DFQATT, SNEGSKA (reference sequence). CDR3 in amino acids: CSASEAHQPQHF. The DNA for the CDR3 is TGCAGTGCTAGTGAAGCCCATCAGCCCCAGCATTTT.

Ten or more counts support this clonotype. The genes are TRBV27 and TRBJ1-2; tentative D call: TRBD1 (6 bases). Trimming left V 4 bases short and J 7 bases short, with 13 bases between. There are 13 residues in the CDR3. CDR1 is MNHEY and CDR2 is SMNVEV in the germline V gene (reference sequence). Here the CDR3 DNA reads TGTGCCAGCAGTTGGAACAGGGATGGTGGCTACACCTTC. It is translated as CASSWNRDGGYTF.

This clonotype was picked up a small number of times. The rearrangement joins TRBV4-2 to TRBJ2-7; D is ambiguous. Trimming took 0 bases from V and 1 from J, leaving 10 bases between them. Germline CDR1 is LGHNA and CDR2 is YNFKEQ. The CDR3 runs to 15 residues. CDR3 protein: CASSQEERISYEQYF. CDR3 in DNA: TGTGCCAGCAGCCAAGAGGAAAGGATTTCCTACGAGCAGTACTTC.

This clonotype was found many times. V is TRBV20-1 and J is TRBJ2-3; TRBD1 is a possible D gene (5 bases). The CDR3 loop spans 13 amino acids. Germline loops: CDR1 DFQATT, CDR2 SNEGSKA (reference sequence). The V end was cut by 6 bases, the J end by 2 bases, with 12 bases between. CDR3 residues: CSATKTDTDTQYF. As DNA, the CDR3 is TGCAGTGCAACCAAGACAGACACAGATACGCAGTATTTT.

This chain links TRBV27 with TRBJ2-4; TRBD2 might be the D (5 bases). CDR3 size: 12 residues. CDR1 and CDR2 (germline): MNHEY, SMNVEV (reference sequence). V shed 4 bases and J shed 9 bases, with 10 bases lying between them. The chain's CDR3 is CASSSGFGIQYF. CDR3 in DNA: TGTGCCAGCAGTTCGGGGTTTGGCATTCAGTACTTC.

The chain links TRBV20-1 to TRBJ2-3; D might be TRBD1 (5 bases). Germline assignment: CDR1 DFQATT and CDR2 SNEGSKA (reference sequence). Trimming took off 3 bases at V and 5 bases at J, with 12 bases between the two ends. This CDR3 has 13 amino acids. The CDR3 reads CSASRQGKDTQYF. The CDR3 DNA is TGCAGTGCTAGTCGGCAGGGTAAAGATACGCAGTATTTT.

This clonotype has just a few counts. CDR3 DNA sequence: TGCAGTGCCCTAGAGGCTAGCGGAAACTACGAGCAGTACTTC. Its translation is CSALEASGNYEQYF. The chain couples TRBV20-1 to TRBJ2-7; 7 positions match TRBD2. The junction had 11 bases not matched to a gene; V was cut back by 6 bases and J by 3 bases. This CDR3 is 14 amino acids long. Per the germline V gene, CDR1 is DFQATT and CDR2 is SNEGSKA (reference sequence).

The chain is built from TRBV20-1 and TRBJ1-6, with unresolved D. The CDR3 is 15 residues long. CDR1 and CDR2 (germline): DFQATT, SNEGSKA (reference sequence). The V end lost 0 bases, the J end lost 8 bases, and 14 bases lay between the germline ends. The CDR3 loop reads CSAREDPNGDSPLHF. In DNA form, the CDR3 reads TGCAGTGCTAGAGAGGATCCTAACGGTGATTCACCCCTCCACTTT.

The chain has TRBV7-9 and TRBJ2-1; D may be TRBD2 (5 bases). CDR3 length: 16 amino acids. Trimming removed 5 bases at V and 0 bases at J, with 14 bases between. Germline-derived CDR1 and CDR2 are SEHNR and FQNEAQ (reference sequence). The CDR3 DNA reads as TGTGCCAGCAGCCATCGACTATCAGCCTCCTACAATGAGCAGTTCTTC. This codes for CASSHRLSASYNEQFF.

The rearrangement joins TRBV6-2 or TRBV6-3 to TRBJ2-7; D gene uncertain. V lost 3 bases and J 1 base, leaving 10 bases between the germline ends. Germline CDR1 reads MNHEY; CDR2 reads SVGEGT. The CDR3 is 14 amino acids. CDR3 sequence (DNA): TGTGCCAGCAGTTATAGGTGGGGTTCCTACGAGCAGTACTTC. Translated: CASSYRWGSYEQYF.

This clonotype has ten or more counts. The chain uses TRBV9 and TRBJ1-5, with D unresolved. Trimming shortened V by 0 bases and J by 2 bases, and 12 bases separated the two germline ends. CDR1 is SGDLS and CDR2 is YYNGEE in the germline V gene. This CDR3 spans 16 amino acids. The CDR3 DNA reads TGTGCCAGCAGCGTAGGGTATGGGGAGGGCAATCAGCCCCAGCATTTT. This translates into CASSVGYGEGNQPQHF.

This chain uses TRBV20-1 with TRBJ1-1; TRBD1 matches 7 bases. The CDR3 sequence is 14 residues long. CDR1 and CDR2 (germline): DFQATT, SNEGSKA (reference sequence). The V segment lost 1 base and the J segment 11 bases; nucleotides outside the gene matches: 13. DNA of the CDR3: TGCAGTGCTAGAGTTGGCAGGGGGGACTTCGGGGCTTTCTTT. Protein sequence: CSARVGRGDFGAFF.

The chain has TRBV20-1 and TRBJ1-1; unclear D gene. V shed 5 bases and J shed 8 bases, with 15 bases lying between them. The CDR3 is made up of 12 amino acids. CDR1 is DFQATT and CDR2 is SNEGSKA in the germline V gene (reference sequence). The CDR3 bases are TGCAGTGCTGGGATCGATTTAGAAGAAGCTTTCTTT. It translates to CSAGIDLEEAFF.

This clonotype appeared a few times. The chain employs TRBV7-9 and TRBJ2-3; no clear D. The CDR3 is made up of 17 amino acids. The V end lost 4 bases, the J end lost 3 bases, and 20 bases lay between the germline ends. CDR1 is SEHNR, CDR2 FQNEAQ, per germline (reference sequence). The CDR3 nucleotides read TGTGCCAGCAGCTCCCTGGGTACGGTCTCGGAGACAGATACGCAGTATTTT. It specifies CASSSLGTVSETDTQYF. Based on the CDR3 plus reference TRBV7-9 and TRBJ2-3, the full variable domain is DTGVSQNPRHKITKRGQNVTFRCDPISEHNRLYWYRQTLGQGPEFLTYFQNEAQLEKSRLLSDRFSAERPKGSFSTLEIQRTEQGDSAMYLCASSSLGTVSETDTQYFGPGTRLTVL.

The chain combines TRBV4-3 with TRBJ2-7, with 10 bases aligning to TRBD2. Germline CDR1 is LGHNA and CDR2 is YSLEER. Trimming at V came to 4 bases and at J to 5 bases, leaving 5 bases not matched to a gene. CDR3 length: 14 amino acids. The CDR3 region is CASSPGLALDEQYF. The CDR3 DNA reads as TGCGCCAGCAGCCCGGGACTAGCGCTCGACGAGCAGTACTTC.

This clonotype was seen ten or more times. This chain joins TRBV7-6 and TRBJ2-1, with 12 bases fitting TRBD2. The junction had 6 bases not matched to a gene; V was cut back by 1 base and J by 5 bases. This CDR3 has 17 residues. Germline-derived CDR1 and CDR2 are SGHVS and FNYEAQ. This CDR3 is CASSLVLAGGKNNEQFF. The DNA of the CDR3 is TGTGCCAGCAGCTTAGTCCTAGCGGGAGGGAAAAACAATGAGCAGTTCTTC.

This clonotype was seen only a few times. DNA of the CDR3: TGCAGTGCTAGGGATCATGGAGCGGGCATTTCCTACGAGCAGTACTTC. Translation: CSARDHGAGISYEQYF. This rearrangement joins TRBV20-1 to TRBJ2-7; TRBD2 is a possible D gene (6 bases). The V end lost 3 bases, the J end lost 1 base, and 19 bases lay between the germline ends. This CDR3 is built from 16 residues. CDR1 is DFQATT and CDR2 is SNEGSKA in the germline V gene (reference sequence).

The rearrangement joins TRBV7-2 to TRBJ1-1; D is uncertain. The V end was cut by 5 bases, the J end by 4 bases, with 11 bases between. The CDR3 length is 13 residues. Germline assignment: CDR1 SGHTA and CDR2 FQGNSA. The CDR3 nucleotides are TGTGCCAGCAGCCAAAGGGTCTTCACTGAAGCTTTCTTT. Translated, it gives CASSQRVFTEAFF.

There are a few counts of this clonotype. This sequence joins TRBV7-2 and TRBJ2-5; D is tentatively TRBD1 or TRBD2 (5 bases each). Germline V gives CDR1 SGHTA, CDR2 FQGNSA. The V gene lost 3 bases and the J gene lost 2 bases, with 13 bases spanning the gap. The length of the CDR3 is 15 residues. The CDR3 spells CASSFGTFEQETQYF. The CDR3 DNA reads TGTGCCAGCAGCTTTGGGACCTTCGAGCAAGAGACCCAGTACTTC.

The V call is TRBV10-1, the J call TRBJ2-4; no clear D. Trimming took 3 bases from V and 9 from J, leaving 12 bases between them. This CDR3 is 13 amino acids long. The germline V gene has CDR1 WNHNN and CDR2 SYGVQD (reference sequence). In DNA form, the CDR3 reads TGCGCCAGCAGTGAAGTTCTTTGGGGCATTCAGTACTTC. It codes for CASSEVLWGIQYF.